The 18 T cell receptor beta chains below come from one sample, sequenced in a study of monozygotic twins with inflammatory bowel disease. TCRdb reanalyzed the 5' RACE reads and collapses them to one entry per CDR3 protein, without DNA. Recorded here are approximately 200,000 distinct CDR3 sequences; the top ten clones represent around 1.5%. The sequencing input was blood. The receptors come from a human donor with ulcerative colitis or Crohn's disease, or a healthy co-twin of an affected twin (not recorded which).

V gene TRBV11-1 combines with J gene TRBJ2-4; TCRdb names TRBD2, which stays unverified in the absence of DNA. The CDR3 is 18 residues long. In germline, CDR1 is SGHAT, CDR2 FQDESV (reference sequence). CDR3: CASSAGGRETVDKNIQYF.

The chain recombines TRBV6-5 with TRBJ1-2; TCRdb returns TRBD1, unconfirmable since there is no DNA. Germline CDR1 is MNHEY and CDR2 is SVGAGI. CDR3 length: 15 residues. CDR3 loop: CASSNPPEGVYGYTF.

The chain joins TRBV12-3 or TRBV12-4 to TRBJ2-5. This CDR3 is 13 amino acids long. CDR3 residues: CASSQGWQETQYF.

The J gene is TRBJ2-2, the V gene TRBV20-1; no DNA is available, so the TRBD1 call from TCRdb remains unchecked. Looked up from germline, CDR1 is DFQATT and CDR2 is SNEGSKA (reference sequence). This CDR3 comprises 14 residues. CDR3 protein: CSASGQGYTGELFF.

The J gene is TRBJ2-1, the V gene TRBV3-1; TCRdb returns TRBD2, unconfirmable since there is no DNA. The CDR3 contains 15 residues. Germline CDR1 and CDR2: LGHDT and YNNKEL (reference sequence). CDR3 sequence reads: CASSQGAGGHNEQFF.

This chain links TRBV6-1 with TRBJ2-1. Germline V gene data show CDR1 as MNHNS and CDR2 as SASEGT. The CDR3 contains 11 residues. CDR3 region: CASRQRNEQFF.

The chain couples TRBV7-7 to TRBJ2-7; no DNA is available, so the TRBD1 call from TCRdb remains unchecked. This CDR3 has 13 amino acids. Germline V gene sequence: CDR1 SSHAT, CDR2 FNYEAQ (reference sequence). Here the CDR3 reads CASSPLMSYEQYF. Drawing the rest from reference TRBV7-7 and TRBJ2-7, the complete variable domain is GAGVSQSPRYKVTKRGQDVTLRCDPISSHATLYWYQQALGQGPEFLTYFNYEAQPDKSGLPSDRFSAERPEGSISTLTIQRTEQRDSAMYRCASSPLMSYEQYFGPGTRLTVT.

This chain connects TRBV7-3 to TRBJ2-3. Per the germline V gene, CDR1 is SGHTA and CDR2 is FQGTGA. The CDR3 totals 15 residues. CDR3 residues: CASSLIFASTDTQYF. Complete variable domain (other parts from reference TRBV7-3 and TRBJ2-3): GAGVSQTPSNKVTEKGKYVELRCDPISGHTALYWYRQSLGQGPEFLIYFQGTGAADDSGLPNDRFFAVRPEGSVSTLKIQRTERGDSAVYLCASSLIFASTDTQYFGPGTRLTVL.

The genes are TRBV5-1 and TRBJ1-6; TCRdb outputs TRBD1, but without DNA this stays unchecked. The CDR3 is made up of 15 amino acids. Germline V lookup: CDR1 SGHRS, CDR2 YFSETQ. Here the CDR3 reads CASSAYRGQNSPLHF.

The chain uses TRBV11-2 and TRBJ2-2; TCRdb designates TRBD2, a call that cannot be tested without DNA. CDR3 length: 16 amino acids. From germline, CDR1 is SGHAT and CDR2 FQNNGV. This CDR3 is CASSLRTGRETGELFF.

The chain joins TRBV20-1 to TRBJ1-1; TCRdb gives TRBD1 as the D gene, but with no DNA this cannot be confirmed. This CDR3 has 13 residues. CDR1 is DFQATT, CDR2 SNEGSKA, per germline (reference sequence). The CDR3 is CSALQGADTEAFF.

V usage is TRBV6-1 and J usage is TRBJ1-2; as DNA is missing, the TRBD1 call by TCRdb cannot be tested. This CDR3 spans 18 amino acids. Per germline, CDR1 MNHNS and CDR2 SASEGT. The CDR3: CASSGRRIRTGSNYGYTF.

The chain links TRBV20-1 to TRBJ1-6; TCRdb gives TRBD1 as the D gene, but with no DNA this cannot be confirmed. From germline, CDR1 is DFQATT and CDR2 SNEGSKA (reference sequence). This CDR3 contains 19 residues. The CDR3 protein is CSAGKTTLGQRVPEAPLHF.

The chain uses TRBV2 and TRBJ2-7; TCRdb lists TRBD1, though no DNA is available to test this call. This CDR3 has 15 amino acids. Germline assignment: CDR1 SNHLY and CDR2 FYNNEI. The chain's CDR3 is CASSEALGQAYEQYF.

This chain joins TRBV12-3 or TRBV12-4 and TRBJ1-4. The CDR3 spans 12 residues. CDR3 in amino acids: CASSQNNEKLFF.

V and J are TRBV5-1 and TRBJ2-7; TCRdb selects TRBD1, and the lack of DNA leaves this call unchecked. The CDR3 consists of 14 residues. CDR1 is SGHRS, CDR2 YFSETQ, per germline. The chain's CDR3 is CASSQQRGYYEQYF.

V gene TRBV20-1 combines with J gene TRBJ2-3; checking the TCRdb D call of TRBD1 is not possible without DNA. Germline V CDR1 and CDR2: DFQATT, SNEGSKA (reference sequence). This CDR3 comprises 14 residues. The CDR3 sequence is CSARAGTTQDTQYF.

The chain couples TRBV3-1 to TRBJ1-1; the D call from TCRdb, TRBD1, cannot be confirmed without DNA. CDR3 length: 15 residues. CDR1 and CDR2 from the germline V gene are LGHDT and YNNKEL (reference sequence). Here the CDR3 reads CASRHRDRVNTEAFF.